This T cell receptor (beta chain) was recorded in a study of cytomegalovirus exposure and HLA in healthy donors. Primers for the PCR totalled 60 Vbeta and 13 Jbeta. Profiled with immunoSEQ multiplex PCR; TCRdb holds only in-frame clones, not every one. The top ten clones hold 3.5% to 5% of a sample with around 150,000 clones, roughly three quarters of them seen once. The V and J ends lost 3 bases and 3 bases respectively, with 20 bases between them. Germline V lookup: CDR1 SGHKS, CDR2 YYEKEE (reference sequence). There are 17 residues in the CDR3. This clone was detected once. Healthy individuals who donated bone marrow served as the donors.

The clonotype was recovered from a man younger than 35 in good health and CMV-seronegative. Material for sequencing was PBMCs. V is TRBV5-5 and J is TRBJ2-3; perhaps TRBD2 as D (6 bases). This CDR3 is CASSSPLQGGGTDTQYF. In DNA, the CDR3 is TGTGCCAGCAGCTCCCCCCTGCAGGGAGGAGGGACAGATACGCAGTATTTT.